The 31 T cell receptor beta chains listed next were all sequenced from one sample in a study of OX40 agonist ivuxolimab in advanced cancers. Clones were sequenced by immunoSEQ multiplex PCR, and TCRdb holds only the in-frame ones, with some missing. This table holds 50,000 to 70,000 clones, 75% to 90% found once. The sample in question was CD4+ or CD8+ T cells sorted from blood, obtained in a trial of the OX40 agonist ivuxolimab. Every receptor here comes from an adult with an advanced solid tumor such as melanoma, head and neck, liver or kidney cancer.

The chain combines TRBV5-6 with TRBJ1-2, with unresolved D. V lost 5 bases, J lost 3 bases, and 14 bases lay in between. The CDR3 loop spans 14 amino acids. CDR1 and CDR2 (germline): SGHDT, YYEEEE. CDR3 DNA: TGTGCCAGCAGTACCGTGGTGGGTGACTATGGCTACACCTTC. Translation: CASSTVVGDYGYTF.

J is TRBJ1-2 and V is TRBV30, with D tentatively TRBD1 (6 bases). The CDR3 is 12 amino acids. The germline V gene encodes CDR1 GTSNPN and CDR2 SVGIG (reference sequence). The CDR3 nucleotides read TGTGCTGGGGGCAGGGTGGACTATGGCTACACCTTC. It specifies CAGGRVDYGYTF. Together with reference TRBV30 and TRBJ1-2, the CDR3 gives the full variable domain: SQTIHQWPATLVQPVGSPLSLECTVEGTSNPNLYWYRQAAGRGLQLLFYSVGIGQISSEVPQNLSASRPQDRQFILSSKKLLLSDSGFYLCAGGRVDYGYTFGSGTRLTVV.

V gene TRBV2 combines with J gene TRBJ1-3; D perhaps matches TRBD1 (5 bases). The CDR3 length is 14 residues. CDR1 and CDR2 (germline): SNHLY, FYNNEI. V gave up 7 bases and J gave up 1 base, with 11 bases separating them. The CDR3 protein is CASIHQGSGNTIYF. CDR3 DNA sequence: TGTGCCAGCATTCACCAGGGATCTGGAAACACCATATATTTT.

This sequence joins TRBV5-6 and TRBJ2-7; D gene ambiguous. The length of the CDR3 is 15 residues. V shed 4 bases and J shed 3 bases, with 17 bases lying between them. From germline, CDR1 is SGHDT and CDR2 YYEEEE. The chain's CDR3 is CASSQALLTDYEQYF. As DNA, the CDR3 is TGTGCCAGCAGCCAGGCACTTCTAACGGACTACGAGCAGTACTTC. The full variable domain, its missing parts supplied by reference TRBV5-6 and TRBJ2-7, is DAGVTQSPTHLIKTRGQQVTLRCSPKSGHDTVSWYQQALGQGPQFIFQYYEEEERQRGNFPDRFSGHQFPNYSSELNVNALLLGDSALYLCASSQALLTDYEQYFGPGTRLTVT.

This clone came up once. In DNA, the CDR3 is TGTGCCAGCGGGAGCTCCTACGAGCAGTACTTC. Its protein product is CASGSSYEQYF. This chain links TRBV6-6 with TRBJ2-7; D is possibly TRBD2 (5 bases). The CDR3 has 11 residues. The germline V and J ends were trimmed by 8 bases and 0 bases, with 5 bases remaining between them. The V gene's germline CDR1 is MNHNY and CDR2 SVGAGI (reference sequence).

The chain employs TRBV15 and TRBJ2-5, with a tentative D call TRBD2 (5 bases). V lost 5 bases and J 0 bases, leaving 19 bases between the germline ends. The CDR3 contains 17 residues. Germline loops: CDR1 LNHNV, CDR2 YYDKDF (reference sequence). CDR3 DNA sequence: TGTGCCACCAGCGGCCCCGGCGACGGGATGAACCAAGAGACCCAGTACTTC. This sequence encodes CATSGPGDGMNQETQYF.

The gene calls are TRBV9 and TRBJ1-2, with D possibly matching TRBD1 (6 bases). CDR1 and CDR2 (germline): SGDLS, YYNGEE. Trimming shortened V by 10 bases and J by 5 bases, and 12 bases separated the two germline ends. This CDR3 is 11 amino acids long. In DNA form, the CDR3 reads TGTGCCTCTGAGGGGGAGTATGGCTACACCTTC. Protein sequence: CASEGEYGYTF.

This clone was seen just once. The chain links TRBV6-6 to TRBJ2-2, with D unclear. The germline V gene has CDR1 MNHNY and CDR2 SVGAGI (reference sequence). V lost 3 bases and J lost 7, with 9 bases in between. This CDR3 spans 13 amino acids. The CDR3 nucleotides are TGTGCCAGCAGTTATTCACAAGGCGGGGAGCTGTTTTTT. The encoded protein is CASSYSQGGELFF.

This clone was counted only a few times. This chain uses TRBV7-9 with TRBJ2-3, with 9 bases that match TRBD2. The CDR3 runs 17 residues. V dropped 0 bases and J dropped 4; count of bases not matched to a gene: 8. Germline assignment: CDR1 SEHNR and CDR2 FQNEAQ (reference sequence). The CDR3, as DNA: TGTGCCAGCAGCTTAGCGATTGGCGGGGGGGCCGCAGATACGCAGTATTTT. It encodes CASSLAIGGGAADTQYF.

Worth noting for this clone: Other nucleotide sequences from this sample produce the same CDR3. The chain is built from TRBV7-9 and TRBJ2-1, with D unclear. The CDR3 contains 12 residues. CDR1 SEHNR and CDR2 FQNEAQ come from the germline V gene (reference sequence). Trimming stripped 5 bases from V and 0 bases from J, with 2 bases between. This chain's CDR3 is CASSASYNEQFF. CDR3 nucleotide sequence: TGTGCCAGCAGCGCCTCCTACAATGAGCAGTTCTTC. The entire variable domain, with the rest obtained from reference TRBV7-9 and TRBJ2-1, is as follows: DTGVSQNPRHKITKRGQNVTFRCDPISEHNRLYWYRQTLGQGPEFLTYFQNEAQLEKSRLLSDRFSAERPKGSFSTLEIQRTEQGDSAMYLCASSASYNEQFFGPGTRLTVL.

The rearrangement joins TRBV28 to TRBJ2-5; possibly TRBD1 for D (6 bases). There are 14 residues in the CDR3. The germline V and J ends were trimmed by 5 bases and 1 base, with 11 bases remaining between them. In germline, CDR1 is MDHEN, CDR2 SYDVKM. CDR3 nucleotides: TGTGCCAGCAGTGTCTACAGGGTCCAAGAGACCCAGTACTTC. This codes for CASSVYRVQETQYF.

The chain uses TRBV10-2 and TRBJ2-2; D call uncertain. The CDR3 contains 12 residues. V shed 3 bases and J shed 6 bases, with 5 bases lying between them. CDR1 is WSHSY and CDR2 is SAAADI in the germline V gene. The CDR3 spells CASSDLPGELFF. The CDR3, as DNA: TGCGCCAGCAGTGATCTGCCCGGGGAGCTGTTTTTT.

The chain uses TRBV19 and TRBJ2-1; D is perhaps TRBD2 (7 bases). Deletions cut 2 bases from V and 8 bases from J, with 16 bases between. This CDR3 is 15 amino acids long. CDR1 and CDR2 from the germline V gene are LNHDA and SQIVND (reference sequence). This chain's CDR3 is CASSIRGRALDEQFF. The CDR3 nucleotides read TGTGCCAGTAGTATAAGGGGGAGGGCCCTCGATGAGCAGTTCTTC.

The V and J genes are TRBV5-1 and TRBJ2-1; unclear D gene. V lost 2 bases to trimming and J lost 12 bases, with 18 bases between them. Germline V gene sequence: CDR1 SGHRS, CDR2 YFSETQ. This CDR3 comprises 14 residues. CDR3: CASSFRTLFEGQFF. CDR3 nucleotides: TGCGCCAGCAGCTTCCGGACCCTCTTCGAAGGGCAGTTCTTC. Based on the CDR3 plus reference TRBV5-1 and TRBJ2-1, the full variable domain is KAGVTQTPRYLIKTRGQQVTLSCSPISGHRSVSWYQQTPGQGLQFLFEYFSETQRNKGNFPGRFSGRQFSNSRSEMNVSTLELGDSALYLCASSFRTLFEGQFFGPGTRLTVL.

The chain couples TRBV29-1 to TRBJ2-7; tentative D call: TRBD2 (7 bases). Germline CDR1 SQVTM, CDR2 ANQGSEA. The CDR3 is 14 residues long. The V and J ends lost 6 bases and 0 bases respectively, with 15 bases between them. In nucleotides, the CDR3 is TGCAGCGTCGAGGAGCGGGGACACTCCTACGAGCAGTACTTC. Amino acid sequence: CSVEERGHSYEQYF.

The rearrangement joins TRBV10-3 to TRBJ1-2; TRBD1 matches at 7 bases. Losses at the gene ends were 0 bases for V and 6 bases for J; bases not matched to a gene: 1. Germline CDR1 ENHRY, CDR2 SYGVKD. The CDR3 is made up of 13 amino acids. The CDR3 region has the DNA TGTGCCATCAGTGAGTCCGACAGGGATGGCTACACCTTC. The encoded protein is CAISESDRDGYTF.

The chain couples TRBV5-6 to TRBJ2-3; D possibly corresponds to TRBD1 (6 bases). CDR3 length equals 15 residues. Trimming removed 3 bases from V and 1 base from J, with 12 bases in between. The germline CDR1 and CDR2 sequences are SGHDT and YYEEEE. The CDR3: CASSWINRGTDTQYF. CDR3 sequence (DNA): TGTGCCAGCAGCTGGATCAACAGGGGCACAGATACGCAGTATTTT.

The V gene is TRBV19, the J gene TRBJ1-5; no clear D gene. The V and J ends lost 2 bases and 0 bases respectively, with 8 bases between them. The CDR3 has 15 amino acids. Germline V lookup: CDR1 LNHDA, CDR2 SQIVND (reference sequence). The CDR3 loop reads CASSILLGSNQPQHF. CDR3 bases: TGTGCCAGTAGTATACTTCTAGGTAGCAATCAGCCCCAGCATTTT.

This chain connects TRBV10-3 to TRBJ2-2; D not resolved. The CDR3 runs to 13 residues. CDR1 is ENHRY, CDR2 SYGVKD, per germline. Between the trimmed V and J ends, which lost 0 bases and 6 bases, there was a span of 5 bases. The CDR3 region has the DNA TGTGCCATCAGTGAGTCGAGCTCCGGGGAGCTGTTTTTT. Translation gives CAISESSSGELFF.

The CDR3 region has the DNA TGTGCCAGCAGCGAGGAGCGTGGACACGAGCAGTTCTTC. This encodes CASSEERGHEQFF. The J gene is TRBJ2-1, the V gene TRBV7-3; TRBD1 is a possible D gene (5 bases). Deletions cut 5 bases from V and 10 bases from J, with 15 bases between. The germline V gene has CDR1 SGHTA and CDR2 FQGTGA. The CDR3 loop spans 13 amino acids.

This clone was recorded only once. This chain's CDR3 is CASIGTSGIPFSYNEQFF. DNA of the CDR3: TGTGCCAGTATAGGGACTAGCGGGATCCCCTTCTCCTACAATGAGCAGTTCTTC. J is TRBJ2-1 and V is TRBV19; 13 nucleotides match TRBD2. V dropped 7 bases and J dropped 0; count of bases not matched to a gene: 9. This CDR3 comprises 18 residues. Germline CDR1 reads LNHDA; CDR2 reads SQIVND (reference sequence).

V and J are TRBV30 and TRBJ2-1, with TRBD2 matching over 10 bases. Germline CDR1 and CDR2: GTSNPN and SVGIG (reference sequence). With V trimmed by 7 bases and J by 9 bases, 9 bases remained unmatched. The CDR3 sequence is 13 residues long. CDR3 amino acids: CALRASGRGEQFF. CDR3 in DNA: TGTGCCTTAAGGGCTAGCGGGAGAGGTGAGCAGTTCTTC.

V and J are TRBV29-1 and TRBJ1-2; perhaps TRBD1 as D (5 bases). Per germline, CDR1 SQVTM and CDR2 ANQGSEA. The CDR3 totals 12 residues. V was shortened by 3 bases and J by 8 bases, with 13 bases between the two germline ends. This CDR3 reads CSVEWQGSGYTF. The CDR3 nucleotides read TGCAGCGTTGAGTGGCAGGGAAGCGGCTACACCTTC. The full variable domain, in which reference TRBV29-1 and TRBJ1-2 provide the parts outside the CDR3, is SAVISQKPSRDICQRGTSLTIQCQVDSQVTMMFWYRQQPGQSLTLIATANQGSEATYESGFVIDKFPISRPNLTFSTLTVSNMSPEDSSIYLCSVEWQGSGYTFGSGTRLTVV.

The rearrangement joins TRBV5-8 to TRBJ1-1; D unclear. The CDR3 length is 15 residues. Deletions cut 0 bases from V and 0 bases from J, with 9 bases between. Germline V CDR1 and CDR2: SGHTS, YDEGEE. As DNA, the CDR3 is TGTGCCAGCAGCTTGGTTGGGCAGATGAACACTGAAGCTTTCTTT. Its protein product is CASSLVGQMNTEAFF.

The rearrangement joins TRBV5-1 to TRBJ2-7; D might be TRBD1 or TRBD2, each matching 5 bases. V lost 3 bases and J 2 bases, leaving 15 bases between the germline ends. CDR1 SGHRS and CDR2 YFSETQ come from the germline V gene. The CDR3 sequence is 15 residues long. DNA of the CDR3: TGCGCCAGCAGCTCACACCGGGACCCACCCTACGAGCAGTACTTC. This translates into CASSSHRDPPYEQYF.

J is TRBJ2-2 and V is TRBV19, with D possibly being TRBD1 (5 bases). The V and J ends lost 0 bases and 6 bases respectively, with 5 bases between them. This CDR3 spans 13 amino acids. The V gene's germline CDR1 is LNHDA and CDR2 SQIVND (reference sequence). This chain's CDR3 is CASSIDRAGELFF. For the CDR3, the DNA is TGTGCCAGTAGTATAGACAGGGCCGGGGAGCTGTTTTTT.

This chain joins TRBV19 and TRBJ2-2; possibly TRBD2 for D (6 bases). This CDR3 has 16 residues. Germline CDR1 is LNHDA and CDR2 is SQIVND (reference sequence). V lost 0 bases and J lost 6, with 14 bases in between. CDR3 sequence: CASSIDGGRGAGELFF. The CDR3 DNA is TGTGCCAGTAGTATAGATGGGGGGAGAGGGGCCGGGGAGCTGTTTTTT.

The V call is TRBV5-1, the J call TRBJ2-7; D unclear. With 1 base removed from V and 1 base from J, the gap between germline ends came to 9 bases. Germline-derived CDR1 and CDR2 are SGHRS and YFSETQ. CDR3 length: 14 amino acids. The DNA for the CDR3 is TGCGCCAGCAGCTTGTCGGCTTTATCCTACGAGCAGTACTTC. Translation gives CASSLSALSYEQYF.

The chain has TRBV30 and TRBJ1-6, with D possibly being TRBD1 (6 bases). V was clipped by 3 bases and J by 8 bases, with 23 bases between them. Germline CDR1 GTSNPN, CDR2 SVGIG (reference sequence). The length of the CDR3 is 17 residues. The CDR3 spells CAWRGRLGGSLDSPLHF. Written as DNA, the CDR3 is TGTGCCTGGAGAGGGCGGTTAGGGGGTAGCCTGGATTCACCCCTCCACTTT. Full variable domain (outside the CDR3, taken from reference TRBV30 and TRBJ1-6): SQTIHQWPATLVQPVGSPLSLECTVEGTSNPNLYWYRQAAGRGLQLLFYSVGIGQISSEVPQNLSASRPQDRQFILSSKKLLLSDSGFYLCAWRGRLGGSLDSPLHFGNGTRLTVT.

The chain carries TRBV30 and TRBJ1-6, with 7 bases identical to TRBD1. After removal of 0 bases from V and 10 bases from J, the junction contained 9 bases not matched to a gene. The CDR3 covers 15 residues. The germline gives CDR1 GTSNPN, CDR2 SVGIG (reference sequence). The CDR3 spells CAWSVLGQKKSPLHF. DNA of the CDR3: TGTGCCTGGAGTGTGCTGGGACAGAAAAAATCACCCCTCCACTTT.

V gene TRBV5-8 combines with J gene TRBJ1-1; D remains ambiguous. This CDR3 has 14 amino acids. Trimming removed 1 base at V and 0 bases at J, with 7 bases between. Germline V lookup: CDR1 SGHTS, CDR2 YDEGEE. DNA of the CDR3: TGTGCCAGCAGCTTGAGGGCGGTGAACACTGAAGCTTTCTTT. Its translation: CASSLRAVNTEAFF. Supplemented by reference TRBV5-8 and TRBJ1-1, the full variable domain reads EAGVTQSPTHLIKTRGQQATLRCSPISGHTSVYWYQQALGLGLQFLLWYDEGEERNRGNFPPRFSGRQFPNYSSELNVNALELEDSALYLCASSLRAVNTEAFFGQGTRLTVV.